The 26 T cell receptor beta chains presented below share a single source sample, sequenced in a study of identical twins. TCRdb re-analysed the 5' RACE reads in MiXCR, keeping a single row per CDR3 protein. The sample has about 890,000 distinct CDR3 sequences, approximately 13% seen once. This sample was shared with a second study, whose subject was yellow fever vaccine responses in identical twins.

Source material: PBMCs. The origin of the receptors is a woman between 18 and 30 years old in good health.

This clonotype was picked up many times. This rearrangement joins TRBV6-1 to TRBJ1-1; D may be TRBD1 (6 bases). The CDR3 has 13 amino acids. CDR1 MNHNS and CDR2 SASEGT come from the germline V gene. The V end was cut by 9 bases, the J end by 7 bases, with 18 bases between. CDR3 protein: CASCGGRGGEAFF. Written as DNA, the CDR3 is TGTGCCAGTTGTGGGGGGCGAGGGGGTGAAGCTTTCTTT.

This clonotype was counted at least ten times. The J gene is TRBJ1-2, the V gene TRBV10-3, with 7 bases lining up with TRBD1. Unmatched junction bases numbered 9, after V lost 2 bases and J lost 6 bases. Germline-derived CDR1 and CDR2 are ENHRY and SYGVKD. This CDR3 spans 15 amino acids. CDR3 bases: TGTGCCATCAGTGAGATGGAGGGGGCTACGGATGGCTACACCTTC. It specifies CAISEMEGATDGYTF.

The chain joins TRBV7-9 to TRBJ1-2; no clear D. This CDR3 is 14 amino acids long. Between the trimmed V and J ends, which lost 3 bases and 3 bases, there was a span of 11 bases. Germline-derived CDR1 and CDR2 are SEHNR and FQNEAQ (reference sequence). This CDR3 is CASSLLSAYYGYTF. CDR3 nucleotide sequence: TGTGCCAGCAGCTTGTTGTCTGCCTACTATGGCTACACCTTC.

In its sample, this clonotype was seen a few times. This sequence joins TRBV12-3 or TRBV12-4 and TRBJ2-7; 14 nucleotides line up with TRBD2. CDR3 size: 18 residues. After removal of 5 bases from V and 6 bases from J, the junction contained 15 bases not matched to a gene. CDR3 nucleotide sequence: TGTGCCAGCAGTCGACTAGCGGGAGGGGCAAATCTTGGGGGCGAGCAGTACTTC. Its translation: CASSRLAGGANLGGEQYF.

This clonotype was observed a handful of times. With a much larger clone just one base away, this may be a read error. The chain recombines TRBV7-3 with TRBJ2-1, with 13 bases aligning to TRBD2. CDR1 is SGHTA, CDR2 FQGTGA, per germline. V was clipped by 5 bases and J by 5 bases; unmatched bases: 3. The CDR3 consists of 15 residues. DNA of the CDR3: TGTGCCAGCAGCAAACTAGCGGGAGGGAACAATGAGCAGTTCTTC. Encoded protein: CASSKLAGGNNEQFF.

This sequence joins TRBV7-2 and TRBJ2-7; D is perhaps TRBD1 (8 bases). Germline V gene data show CDR1 as SGHTA and CDR2 as FQGNSA. The CDR3 is 15 residues long. V was pared by 3 bases and J by 2 bases, with 14 bases between. CDR3 in amino acids: CASSFTGGGTYEQYF. The CDR3 DNA sequence: TGTGCCAGCAGCTTCACAGGGGGAGGGACCTACGAGCAGTACTTC.

The sample holds a few counts of this clonotype. CDR3 protein: CASTSRTSGPDTQYF. The CDR3 DNA reads as TGCGCCAGCACCTCCAGGACTAGCGGGCCAGATACGCAGTATTTT. This sequence joins TRBV5-1 and TRBJ2-3; TRBD2 matches 11 bases. The junction had 7 bases not matched to a gene; V was cut back by 6 bases and J by 4 bases. The germline V gene has CDR1 SGHRS and CDR2 YFSETQ. The CDR3 totals 15 residues.

Ten or more counts support this clonotype. The chain employs TRBV20-1 and TRBJ2-3, with TRBD1 matching over 9 bases. The germline V gene has CDR1 DFQATT and CDR2 SNEGSKA (reference sequence). V shed 4 bases and J 2 bases; nucleotides not matched to a gene: 16. The CDR3 contains 18 residues. Here the CDR3 DNA reads TGCAGTGCTAACCCCGGGACAGGGACATTTCTCTACACAGATACGCAGTATTTT. Translation: CSANPGTGTFLYTDTQYF.

This chain joins TRBV6-5 and TRBJ1-2, with 10 bases lining up with TRBD1. Per the germline V gene, CDR1 is MNHEY and CDR2 is SVGAGI. J was trimmed by 4 bases and V by 5 bases; bases with no gene match: 7. This CDR3 is built from 15 residues. In DNA, the CDR3 is TGTGCCAGCAGTCCCGCCGGGACAGGGGTCTATGGCTACACCTTC. This sequence encodes CASSPAGTGVYGYTF.

This clonotype was observed many times. The J gene is TRBJ1-4, the V gene TRBV4-1; no clear D gene. V lost 0 bases and J 3 bases, leaving 17 bases between the germline ends. Germline CDR1 reads MGHRA; CDR2 reads YSYEKL. The CDR3 is made up of 18 amino acids. CDR3: CASSQDINSGGANEKLFF. The CDR3 nucleotides read TGCGCCAGCAGCCAAGATATCAACTCGGGTGGGGCTAATGAAAAACTGTTTTTT.

The rearrangement links TRBV19 to TRBJ2-7; D is perhaps TRBD1 (5 bases). CDR1 is LNHDA, CDR2 SQIVND, per germline (reference sequence). The CDR3 totals 13 residues. V was trimmed by 8 bases and J by 5 bases, leaving 16 bases between them. CDR3 nucleotides: TGTGCCAGTCGAAGGGGATTTGCCCACGAGCAGTACTTC. Its translation: CASRRGFAHEQYF.

The table lists this clonotype with many counts. V gene TRBV4-1 combines with J gene TRBJ2-3; 15 positions agree with TRBD2. V gave up 0 bases and J gave up 0 bases; unmatched junction bases: 13. Germline CDR1 and CDR2: MGHRA and YSYEKL. The CDR3 runs to 22 residues. The CDR3 DNA reads as TGCGCCAGCAGCCAAGAGAAAGTCCCGGGACTAGCGGGAGGTCCCAGCACAGATACGCAGTATTTT. Protein sequence: CASSQEKVPGLAGGPSTDTQYF.

This clonotype was found a few times. The genes are TRBV4-1 and TRBJ1-6; perhaps TRBD1 as D (5 bases). With 0 bases removed from V and 8 bases from J, the gap between germline ends came to 14 bases. The length of the CDR3 is 16 residues. From germline, CDR1 is MGHRA and CDR2 YSYEKL. This CDR3 reads CASSQDRGRVDSPLHF. The CDR3 DNA reads TGCGCCAGCAGCCAAGATCGGGGCAGGGTGGATTCACCCCTCCACTTT.

The chain recombines TRBV11-2 with TRBJ2-5; either TRBD1 or TRBD2 may supply D (5 bases each). Per germline, CDR1 SGHAT and CDR2 FQNNGV. This CDR3 has 15 residues. Trimming cost V 5 bases and J 7 bases, with 20 bases left between them. In nucleotides, the CDR3 is TGTGCCAGCAGCCCAGGGACCTTACCTGGCGGGACCCAGTACTTC. This encodes CASSPGTLPGGTQYF. Full variable domain (outside the CDR3, taken from reference TRBV11-2 and TRBJ2-5): EAGVAQSPRYKIIEKRQSVAFWCNPISGHATLYWYQQILGQGPKLLIQFQNNGVVDDSQLPKDRFSAERLKGVDSTLKIQPAKLEDSAVYLCASSPGTLPGGTQYFGPGTRLLVL.

As to this clonotype: Since a much larger clone is just one base distant, this may be a read error. In nucleotides, the CDR3 is TGTGCCTGCTGCGACAGTCGTCTTTTCGGCTCCTACGAGCAGTACTTC. Amino acids: CACCDSRLFGSYEQYF. V and J are TRBV12-3 or TRBV12-4 and TRBJ2-7; D may be TRBD1 (5 bases). The CDR3 sequence is 16 residues long. The V end was cut by 11 bases, the J end by 0 bases, with 23 bases between.

This chain links TRBV4-2 with TRBJ2-3; 15 bases are a match to TRBD2. This CDR3 region has 18 residues. Losses at the gene ends were 0 bases for V and 2 bases for J; bases not matched to a gene: 3. In germline, CDR1 is LGHNA, CDR2 YNFKEQ. Here the CDR3 reads CASSQEGLAGGSTDTQYF. The CDR3 bases are TGTGCCAGCAGCCAAGAGGGACTAGCGGGGGGCTCCACAGATACGCAGTATTTT.

This chain joins TRBV7-9 and TRBJ2-3; 10 bases agree with TRBD2. Germline CDR1 is SEHNR and CDR2 is FQNEAQ (reference sequence). The junction had 11 bases not matched to a gene; V was cut back by 5 bases and J by 6 bases. This CDR3 contains 16 residues. Here the CDR3 reads CASSQLAGTIRDTQYF. The DNA of the CDR3 is TGTGCCAGCAGCCAACTAGCGGGGACGATTCGGGATACGCAGTATTTT.

The chain employs TRBV18 and TRBJ2-7; TRBD2 matches 10 bases. Germline V gives CDR1 KGHSH, CDR2 LQKENI. The V and J ends lost 3 bases and 4 bases, in that order; junction bases with no gene match: 12. The CDR3 spans 17 residues. The CDR3 DNA is TGTGCCAGCTCACCGTCATCCAAAGGGACTAGCGTTTACGAGCAGTACGTC. It yields the protein CASSPSSKGTSVYEQYV.

The chain couples TRBV4-2 to TRBJ2-3, with 8 bases lining up with TRBD2. There are 17 residues in the CDR3. J gave up 6 bases and V 3 bases, and 14 bases lay outside the gene matches. Germline V CDR1 and CDR2: LGHNA, YNFKEQ. This CDR3 is CASSHDSGGGILDTQYF. The CDR3 DNA reads as TGTGCCAGCAGCCATGACAGCGGGGGAGGCATCCTGGATACGCAGTATTTT.

V is TRBV4-1 and J is TRBJ2-4, with 12 bases that match TRBD2. Germline lookup yields CDR1 MGHRA and CDR2 YSYEKL. The CDR3 runs 19 residues. V trimming: 4 bases; J trimming: 0 bases; junction bases outside the gene matches: 10. CDR3: CASSPPSGGDLLAKNIQYF. CDR3 in DNA: TGCGCCAGCAGCCCCCCTAGCGGGGGGGACCTACTAGCCAAAAACATTCAGTACTTC.

CDR3 residues: CASSLRLAGSETQYF. CDR3 nucleotide sequence: TGTGCCAGCAGCCTCCGACTAGCGGGGTCGGAGACCCAGTACTTC. This chain connects TRBV7-2 to TRBJ2-5; 11 nucleotides match TRBD2. The CDR3 runs 15 residues. Trimming removed 5 bases from V and 5 bases from J; junction bases left unmatched: 7. CDR1 is SGHTA, CDR2 FQGNSA, per germline.

The chain couples TRBV6-5 to TRBJ2-4; weak D call: TRBD2 (5 bases). CDR3 length: 12 residues. The V end was cut by 6 bases, the J end by 4 bases, with 7 bases between. Germline V lookup: CDR1 MNHEY, CDR2 SVGAGI. The CDR3 is CASSRDKNIQYF. DNA for the CDR3: TGTGCCAGCAGCCGGGATAAAAACATTCAGTACTTC.

This clonotype appeared a few times. This chain connects TRBV9 to TRBJ2-1; D unclear. The length of the CDR3 is 17 residues. V dropped 4 bases and J dropped 4 bases, with 21 bases sitting between them. Germline V gene lookup returns CDR1 SGDLS and CDR2 YYNGEE. The CDR3 sequence is CASSPRTDNLIYNEQFF. The CDR3 DNA reads as TGTGCCAGCAGCCCTCGGACCGACAACCTAATTTACAATGAGCAGTTCTTC.

V and J are TRBV24-1 and TRBJ2-3; a possible D gene is TRBD1 (6 bases). Germline V CDR1 and CDR2: KGHDR, SFDVKD. The length of the CDR3 is 13 residues. The ends were cut back, 3 bases at V and 5 bases at J, with 8 bases in the middle. The CDR3 DNA reads TGTGCCACCAGTGATCCGGACAGAGATACGCAGTATTTT. It translates to CATSDPDRDTQYF.

The chain has TRBV19 and TRBJ2-7, with D possibly being TRBD2 (6 bases). The CDR3 contains 14 residues. From germline, CDR1 is LNHDA and CDR2 SQIVND (reference sequence). V lost 4 bases and J 4 bases, leaving 14 bases between the germline ends. The CDR3, as DNA: TGTGCCAGTAGTACGCGGGACGGACCATACGAGCAGTACTTC. Translation: CASSTRDGPYEQYF.

The gene calls are TRBV20-1 and TRBJ2-7; 11 nucleotides agree with TRBD2. This CDR3 is built from 15 residues. Losses at the gene ends were 1 base for V and 0 bases for J; bases not matched to a gene: 2. Germline loops: CDR1 DFQATT, CDR2 SNEGSKA (reference sequence). CDR3 sequence reads: CSARASGGPSYEQYV. The CDR3 bases are TGCAGTGCTAGAGCTAGCGGGGGGCCCTCCTACGAGCAGTACGTC.